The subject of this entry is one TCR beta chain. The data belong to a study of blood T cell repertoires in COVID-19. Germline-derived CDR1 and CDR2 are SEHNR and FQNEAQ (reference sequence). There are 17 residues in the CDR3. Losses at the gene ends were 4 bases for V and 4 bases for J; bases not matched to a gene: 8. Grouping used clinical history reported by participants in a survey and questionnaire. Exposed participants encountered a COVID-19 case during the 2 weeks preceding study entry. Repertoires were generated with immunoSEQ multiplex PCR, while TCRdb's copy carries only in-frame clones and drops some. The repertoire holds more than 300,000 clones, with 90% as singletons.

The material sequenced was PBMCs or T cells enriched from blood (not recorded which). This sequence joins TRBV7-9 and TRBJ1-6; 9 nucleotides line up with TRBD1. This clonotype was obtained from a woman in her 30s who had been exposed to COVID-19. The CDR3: CASSSRGQGLYNSPLHF. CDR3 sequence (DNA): TGTGCCAGCAGCTCAAGGGGACAGGGACTATATAATTCACCCCTCCACTTT.